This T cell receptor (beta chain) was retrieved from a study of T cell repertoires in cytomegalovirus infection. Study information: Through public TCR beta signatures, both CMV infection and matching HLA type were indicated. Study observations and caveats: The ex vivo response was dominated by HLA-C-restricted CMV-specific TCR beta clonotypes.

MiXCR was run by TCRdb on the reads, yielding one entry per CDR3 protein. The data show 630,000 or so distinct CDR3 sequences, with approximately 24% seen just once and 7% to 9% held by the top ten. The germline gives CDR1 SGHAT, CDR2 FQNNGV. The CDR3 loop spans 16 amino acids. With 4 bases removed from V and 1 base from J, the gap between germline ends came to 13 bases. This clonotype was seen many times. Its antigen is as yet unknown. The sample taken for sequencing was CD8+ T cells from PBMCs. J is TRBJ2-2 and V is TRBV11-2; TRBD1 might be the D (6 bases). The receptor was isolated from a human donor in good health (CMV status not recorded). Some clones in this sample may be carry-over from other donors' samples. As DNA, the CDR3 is TGTGCCAGCAGCTCACCCTCGGGACAGAACACCGGGGAGCTGTTTTTT. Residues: CASSSPSGQNTGELFF.